The 4 T cell receptor beta chains listed next were all sequenced from one sample in a study of technical replicates of blood from several donors. Data came from immunoSEQ multiplex PCR; TCRdb stores just in-frame clones and leaves some out. Of about 97,000 clones detected, approximately 94% appear once; the ten largest clones hold about 0.35%. The sequencing sample was made of T cells isolated from PBMCs. These receptors were taken from a human donor in good health.

The V gene is TRBV6-4, the J gene TRBJ2-3, with a weak D call TRBD2 (6 bases). The V gene lost 4 bases and the J gene lost 2 bases, with 10 bases spanning the gap. This CDR3 contains 14 residues. Germline V gene lookup returns CDR1 MRHNA and CDR2 SNTAGT. The CDR3 reads CASSAGEHTDTQYF. CDR3 bases: TGTGCCAGCAGTGCGGGAGAACACACAGATACGCAGTATTTT.

The genes are TRBV7-9 and TRBJ1-1; D perhaps matches TRBD1 (5 bases). The germline V gene has CDR1 SEHNR and CDR2 FQNEAQ (reference sequence). This CDR3 contains 12 residues. V shed 6 bases and J shed 4 bases, with 9 bases lying between them. The CDR3: CASSRGGTEAFF. The CDR3 DNA reads TGTGCCAGCAGTAGGGGTGGCACTGAAGCTTTCTTT.

The chain joins TRBV7-9 to TRBJ1-1, with D possibly TRBD1 on 5 matching bases. Trimming removed 7 bases at V and 1 base at J, with 13 bases between. Per the germline V gene, CDR1 is SEHNR and CDR2 is FQNEAQ (reference sequence). The CDR3 extends over 14 amino acids. The CDR3 here is CASIVGAGNTEAFF. Written as DNA, the CDR3 is TGTGCCAGCATCGTAGGGGCAGGGAACACTGAAGCTTTCTTT.

The gene calls are TRBV2 and TRBJ2-3, with 9 bases matching TRBD2. The CDR3 has 15 residues. V lost 6 bases to trimming and J lost 6 bases; unmatched junction nucleotides: 10. Per germline, CDR1 SNHLY and CDR2 FYNNEI. Written as DNA, the CDR3 is TGTGCCAGCAGATCCCTAGCGGGAAGAGGGGATACGCAGTATTTT. It is translated as CASRSLAGRGDTQYF.